These 23 T cell receptor beta chains came from one sample sequenced in a study of identical twins. TCRdb ran MiXCR on the 5' RACE reads and lists one entry per CDR3 protein. The repertoire holds approximately 230,000 distinct CDR3 sequences, with over 5% as singletons. These same data were also listed under a study on T cells expressing NK-cell markers.

The sample taken for sequencing was CD8+ T cells sorted from blood. Receptors originate from a woman aged 18-35 years in good health.

In its sample, this clonotype was seen many times. V usage is TRBV6-5 and J usage is TRBJ2-2; 9 nucleotides match TRBD2. V gave up 3 bases and J gave up 1 base; unmatched junction bases: 3. The CDR3 length is 16 residues. Germline-derived CDR1 and CDR2 are MNHEY and SVGAGI. In DNA, the CDR3 is TGTGCCAGCAGTTATTTACTAGCGGGGAACACCGGGGAGCTGTTTTTT. Translating gives CASSYLLAGNTGELFF.

As regards this clonotype: One end of the junction is discordant with germline, which a read error may explain. The chain uses TRBV6-2 or TRBV6-3 and TRBJ2-5, with D unclear. This CDR3 comprises 14 residues. CDR1 is MNHEY, CDR2 SVGEGT, per germline. The CDR3 sequence is CTSSYVSAQETQYF. CDR3 bases: TGTACCAGCAGTTACGTTTCAGCCCAAGAGACCCAGTACTTC.

This chain connects TRBV9 to TRBJ1-1; tentatively, D is TRBD1 (6 bases). The CDR3 has 14 amino acids. Germline V gene lookup returns CDR1 SGDLS and CDR2 YYNGEE. Trimming left V 4 bases short and J 0 bases short, with 10 bases between. The CDR3 DNA reads as TGTGCCAGCAGCCATACAGGGATGAACACTGAAGCTTTCTTT. This gives the protein CASSHTGMNTEAFF.

There are a few counts of this clonotype. The chain has TRBV29-1 and TRBJ2-3, with 7 bases that match TRBD1. CDR1 and CDR2 (germline): SQVTM, ANQGSEA. With V trimmed by 3 bases and J by 2 bases, 5 bases remained unmatched. The CDR3 has 14 amino acids. Here the CDR3 reads CSVDSDRDTDTQYF. The CDR3 DNA is TGCAGCGTTGATTCAGACAGGGACACAGATACGCAGTATTTT.

This clonotype was counted at least ten times. The chain combines TRBV20-1 with TRBJ1-1; no firm D call. The germline V gene has CDR1 DFQATT and CDR2 SNEGSKA (reference sequence). With 2 bases removed from V and 1 base from J, the gap between germline ends came to 14 bases. This CDR3 region has 15 residues. This CDR3 reads CSARSPSEANTEAFF. Here the CDR3 DNA reads TGCAGTGCTAGATCCCCCTCGGAGGCGAACACTGAAGCTTTCTTT.

This clonotype has at least ten counts. The chain couples TRBV7-8 to TRBJ1-4; tentative D call: TRBD1 (6 bases). V lost 5 bases to trimming and J lost 7 bases, with 17 bases between them. Germline-derived CDR1 and CDR2 are SGHVS and FQNEAQ. CDR3 length: 15 amino acids. The CDR3 is CASSLNRGPSEKLFF. The DNA for the CDR3 is TGTGCCAGCAGCCTTAACCGGGGGCCGAGTGAAAAACTGTTTTTT. The full variable domain, its missing parts supplied by reference TRBV7-8 and TRBJ1-4, is GAGVSQSPRYKVAKRGQDVALRCDPISGHVSLFWYQQALGQGPEFLTYFQNEAQLDKSGLPSDRFFAERPEGSVSTLKIQRTQQEDSAVYLCASSLNRGPSEKLFFGSGTQLSVL.

By share, this clonotype ranks as hyperexpanded. The V gene is TRBV15, the J gene TRBJ2-2, with 8 nucleotides matching TRBD2. CDR1 LNHNV and CDR2 YYDKDF come from the germline V gene (reference sequence). With V trimmed by 0 bases and J by 3 bases, 0 bases remained unmatched. The length of the CDR3 is 15 residues. In nucleotides, the CDR3 is TGTGCCACCAGCAGAGAAGCGGGGGACACCGGGGAGCTGTTTTTT. This gives the protein CATSREAGDTGELFF. Variable domain in full (rest from reference TRBV15 and TRBJ2-2): DAMVIQNPRYQVTQFGKPVTLSCSQTLNHNVMYWYQQKSSQAPKLLFHYYDKDFNNEADTPDNFQSRRPNTSFCFLDIRSPGLGDTAMYLCATSREAGDTGELFFGEGSRLTVL.

CDR3 coding DNA: TGTGCCAGCAGTGAGACGGACATTTTGTACAATGAGCAGTTCTTC. Its protein is CASSETDILYNEQFF. The chain has TRBV6-1 and TRBJ2-1; a possible D gene is TRBD1 (5 bases). The germline V gene has CDR1 MNHNS and CDR2 SASEGT. Trimming stripped 3 bases from V and 4 bases from J, with 13 bases between. This CDR3 comprises 15 residues.

This clonotype was picked up a small number of times. J is TRBJ1-5 and V is TRBV5-5; tentatively, D is TRBD1 (6 bases). The CDR3 is 13 residues long. CDR1 is SGHKS, CDR2 YYEKEE, per germline (reference sequence). The V gene lost 0 bases and the J gene lost 6 bases, with 7 bases spanning the gap. CDR3 region: CASSLVRGQPQHF. CDR3 sequence (DNA): TGTGCCAGCAGCTTGGTCAGGGGTCAGCCCCAGCATTTT.

This clonotype has at least ten counts. The chain recombines TRBV6-5 with TRBJ2-3, with D tentatively TRBD2 (5 bases). V lost 5 bases and J 7 bases, leaving 10 bases between the germline ends. This CDR3 is 12 amino acids long. From germline, CDR1 is MNHEY and CDR2 SVGAGI. The CDR3 DNA is TGTGCCAGCAGTGAGGGCCGACATACGCAGTATTTT. Translation gives CASSEGRHTQYF.

CDR3 in DNA: TGCGCCAGCAGCCAAGGGACGTTTCCCCCTGAAGCTTTCTTT. Amino acid sequence: CASSQGTFPPEAFF. This chain links TRBV4-3 with TRBJ1-1, with D hard to call. CDR1 is LGHNA, CDR2 YSLEER, per germline. The CDR3 length is 14 residues. Trimming removed 1 base at V and 6 bases at J, with 12 bases between.

Many counts were recorded for this clonotype. The rearrangement joins TRBV20-1 to TRBJ2-1, with TRBD2 matching 11 bases. After removal of 5 bases from V and 9 bases from J, the junction contained 18 bases not matched to a gene. This CDR3 has 17 residues. The germline CDR1 and CDR2 sequences are DFQATT and SNEGSKA (reference sequence). The CDR3 nucleotides are TGCAGTGCTGAGACCGGGACTAGCGGCCCCCCGGGCCCTGAGCAGTTCTTC. It specifies CSAETGTSGPPGPEQFF.

This clonotype has more than one count but fewer than ten. The chain joins TRBV5-5 to TRBJ2-1; TRBD1 matches at 9 bases. This CDR3 contains 14 residues. Trimming took 6 bases from V and 8 from J; bases not matched to a gene: 9. Germline V gene sequence: CDR1 SGHKS, CDR2 YYEKEE (reference sequence). CDR3 sequence reads: CASTPPDRGHEQFF. CDR3 bases: TGTGCCAGCACCCCCCCGGACAGGGGACATGAGCAGTTCTTC.

This chain connects TRBV4-1 to TRBJ2-1; the match to TRBD2 covers 9 bases. Germline assignment: CDR1 MGHRA and CDR2 YSYEKL. This CDR3 is 15 amino acids long. The V segment lost 4 bases and the J segment 8 bases; nucleotides outside the gene matches: 9. The CDR3 sequence: CASSRVASGADEQFF. The CDR3, as DNA: TGCGCCAGCAGCCGGGTAGCTAGCGGGGCCGATGAGCAGTTCTTC.

Ten or more counts support this clonotype. The CDR3 coding sequence is TGTGCCAGCAGCCTAGGACTAGCGGGAGTGGAAGATACGCAGTATTTT. Translation gives CASSLGLAGVEDTQYF. The chain combines TRBV5-6 with TRBJ2-3, with TRBD2 matching over 13 bases. Germline assignment: CDR1 SGHDT and CDR2 YYEEEE. This CDR3 has 16 residues. V gave up 4 bases and J gave up 5 bases; unmatched junction bases: 7.

This clonotype was picked up many times. This chain uses TRBV29-1 with TRBJ2-6; unclear D gene. The CDR3 contains 14 residues. CDR1 and CDR2 from the germline V gene are SQVTM and ANQGSEA. Trimming shortened V by 7 bases and J by 0 bases, and 10 bases separated the two germline ends. The CDR3 sequence: CSAIHTSGANVLTF. Written as DNA, the CDR3 is TGCAGCGCCATCCACACCTCTGGGGCCAACGTCCTGACTTTC.

The rearrangement joins TRBV6-5 to TRBJ1-1, with D maybe TRBD1 (5 bases). Trimming stripped 2 bases from V and 6 bases from J, with 10 bases between. Per the germline V gene, CDR1 is MNHEY and CDR2 is SVGAGI. The CDR3 sequence is 13 residues long. CDR3 in DNA: TGTGCCAGCAGTTACGATGGGGGATCTGAAGCTTTCTTT. It translates to CASSYDGGSEAFF.

This clonotype was counted only a few times. The chain uses TRBV11-1 and TRBJ1-1; D ambiguous. This CDR3 is built from 18 residues. Trimming removed 4 bases from V and 7 bases from J, with 28 bases in between. Germline V gives CDR1 SGHAT, CDR2 FQDESV (reference sequence). The CDR3 region is CASSSDPRGRVEEHEAFF. The CDR3 coding sequence is TGTGCCAGCAGCTCGGACCCCCGAGGACGGGTTGAGGAACATGAAGCTTTCTTT.

This clonotype was seen repeatedly, ten times or more. CDR3: CASSEAGEHNEQFF. The CDR3 DNA sequence: TGTGCCAGCAGTGAAGCGGGGGAACACAATGAGCAGTTCTTC. The rearrangement joins TRBV6-4 to TRBJ2-1; TRBD2 agrees at 8 bases. This CDR3 has 14 amino acids. Germline CDR1 reads MRHNA; CDR2 reads SNTAGT. After removal of 3 bases from V and 5 bases from J, the junction contained 3 bases not matched to a gene.

This clonotype showed up many times. The chain is built from TRBV7-9 and TRBJ2-7; 7 bases map to TRBD1. The V gene end was trimmed by 3 bases and the J gene end by 2 bases; junction bases not matched to a gene: 1. The CDR3 length is 13 residues. Germline loops: CDR1 SEHNR, CDR2 FQNEAQ (reference sequence). The DNA for the CDR3 is TGTGCCAGCAGCTTGGACAGGACCTACGAGCAGTACTTC. Residues: CASSLDRTYEQYF. The entire variable domain, with the rest obtained from reference TRBV7-9 and TRBJ2-7, is as follows: DTGVSQNPRHKITKRGQNVTFRCDPISEHNRLYWYRQTLGQGPEFLTYFQNEAQLEKSRLLSDRFSAERPKGSFSTLEIQRTEQGDSAMYLCASSLDRTYEQYFGPGTRLTVT.

This clonotype was counted a few times. This sequence joins TRBV7-9 and TRBJ2-7, with a weak D call TRBD2 (7 bases). The CDR3 is made up of 15 amino acids. Germline-derived CDR1 and CDR2 are SEHNR and FQNEAQ (reference sequence). Deletions cut 5 bases from V and 4 bases from J, with 18 bases between. The CDR3 sequence: CASSHTWGGQYEQYF. CDR3 nucleotides: TGTGCCAGCAGCCACACCTGGGGGGGGCAGTACGAGCAGTACTTC. Complete variable domain (other parts from reference TRBV7-9 and TRBJ2-7): DTGVSQNPRHKITKRGQNVTFRCDPISEHNRLYWYRQTLGQGPEFLTYFQNEAQLEKSRLLSDRFSAERPKGSFSTLEIQRTEQGDSAMYLCASSHTWGGQYEQYFGPGTRLTVT.

The chain employs TRBV7-9 and TRBJ1-1; D remains ambiguous. CDR3 length equals 13 residues. Germline assignment: CDR1 SEHNR and CDR2 FQNEAQ (reference sequence). V lost 5 bases and J 7 bases, leaving 14 bases between the germline ends. CDR3 protein: CASSPRTANEAFF. Written as DNA, the CDR3 is TGTGCCAGCAGCCCCCGGACCGCCAATGAAGCTTTCTTT.

CDR3 region: CASSSGGSNHEQFF. CDR3 sequence (DNA): TGTGCCAGCAGTTCAGGGGGATCCAACCATGAGCAGTTCTTC. The V and J genes are TRBV27 and TRBJ2-1; 7 nucleotides match TRBD1. The germline CDR1 and CDR2 sequences are MNHEY and SMNVEV (reference sequence). V was pared by 4 bases and J by 8 bases, with 8 bases of the junction left unmatched. The CDR3 runs to 14 residues.